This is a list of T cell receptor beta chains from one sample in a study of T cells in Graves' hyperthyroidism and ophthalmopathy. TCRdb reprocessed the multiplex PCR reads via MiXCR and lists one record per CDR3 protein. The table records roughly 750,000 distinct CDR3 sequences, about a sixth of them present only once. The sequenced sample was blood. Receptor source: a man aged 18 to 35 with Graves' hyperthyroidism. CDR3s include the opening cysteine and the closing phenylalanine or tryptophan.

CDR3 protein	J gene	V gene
CASKGSESEAFF	TRBJ1-1	TRBV12-3/TRBV12-4
CASSLETGGLSSEKLFF	TRBJ1-4	TRBV7-9
CASSALGDSNQPQHF	TRBJ1-5	TRBV5-1
CSVEDNGRGSEAFF	TRBJ1-1	TRBV29-1
CSATSENEQYF	TRBJ2-7	TRBV20-1
CASSQRQGYEQYF	TRBJ2-7	TRBV4-1
CASSLMPGEYQPQHF	TRBJ1-5	TRBV5-1
CASGQNQPQHF	TRBJ1-5	TRBV6-1
CASSSFTGSGTEAFF	TRBJ1-1	TRBV5-1
CASSQGGAQPQHF	TRBJ1-5	TRBV4-1
CASKGRPLWNEQYF	TRBJ2-7	TRBV28
CAISLGGQGQGEAFF	TRBJ1-1	TRBV10-3
CASQARAGANVLTF	TRBJ2-6	TRBV2
CASSGRRGAVNTEAFF	TRBJ1-1	TRBV7-9
CASSSTGRSFPNTIYF	TRBJ1-3	TRBV12-3/TRBV12-4
CASSPGQGNNEQFF	TRBJ2-1	TRBV7-3
CASSEPGAETQYF	TRBJ2-5	TRBV6-1